Each of the 21 T cell receptor beta chains below was sequenced from the same sample in a study of cytomegalovirus exposure and HLA in healthy donors. This PCR relied on a set of 60 Vbeta primers and 13 Jbeta primers. Assay: immunoSEQ multiplex PCR; the TCRdb copy retains only in-frame clones and omits some. The table includes around 150,000 clones, more than 75% detected once. The sequencing sample was made of PBMCs. The receptors were gathered from a man aged 30 to 39 in good health and CMV-seronegative.

This sequence joins TRBV6-6 and TRBJ1-2; D remains unclear. This CDR3 is built from 11 residues. Trimming took off 1 base at V and 8 bases at J, with 5 bases between the two ends. Germline assignment: CDR1 MNHNY and CDR2 SVGAGI (reference sequence). The DNA of the CDR3 is TGTGCCAGCAGTTACTGGAGGGGCTACACCTTC. Protein: CASSYWRGYTF.

The rearrangement uses TRBV29-1 and TRBJ1-1, with unresolved D. Germline V gene data show CDR1 as SQVTM and CDR2 as ANQGSEA. Trimming stripped 3 bases from V and 3 bases from J, with 11 bases between. CDR3 length: 13 residues. The CDR3 nucleotides read TGCAGCGTTGACGTCCTACGGGACACTGAAGCTTTCTTT. Protein: CSVDVLRDTEAFF.

This clone appeared a single time. The chain combines TRBV7-2 with TRBJ2-3; 7 nucleotides align to TRBD2. After removal of 3 bases from V and 4 bases from J, the junction contained 4 bases not matched to a gene. This CDR3 contains 14 residues. Germline CDR1 and CDR2: SGHTA and FQGNSA. The CDR3: CASSFLAVSDTQYF. CDR3 sequence (DNA): TGTGCCAGCAGCTTTCTAGCGGTGTCAGATACGCAGTATTTT.

The rearrangement joins TRBV5-5 to TRBJ1-5; no reliable D call. Trimming removed 0 bases from V and 9 bases from J, with 10 bases in between. The CDR3 extends over 13 amino acids. Germline CDR1 reads SGHKS; CDR2 reads YYEKEE (reference sequence). The CDR3 nucleotides read TGTGCCAGCAGCTTGGACGGGAGGTGGCCCCAGCATTTT. Translation gives CASSLDGRWPQHF.

CDR3 protein: CASSERRGSSYEQYF. As DNA, the CDR3 is TGTGCCAGCAGTGAGCGCCGTGGATCGTCCTACGAGCAGTACTTC. The V call is TRBV7-8, the J call TRBJ2-7; no clear D. This CDR3 comprises 15 residues. Germline loops: CDR1 SGHVS, CDR2 FQNEAQ. Trimming took off 6 bases at V and 1 base at J, with 16 bases between the two ends.

The CDR3 nucleotides are TGTGCCAGCAGTGTACGAGTTGCAGGAAACACCATATATTTT. Protein product: CASSVRVAGNTIYF. The chain combines TRBV2 with TRBJ1-3; D gene uncertain. Trimming left V 4 bases short and J 4 bases short, with 11 bases between. This CDR3 has 14 residues. The germline gives CDR1 SNHLY, CDR2 FYNNEI.

At least ten counts were recorded for this clone. V usage is TRBV4-2 and J usage is TRBJ2-3, with D tentatively TRBD1 (5 bases). The germline V and J ends were trimmed by 8 bases and 0 bases, with 18 bases remaining between them. The CDR3 runs to 16 residues. The germline V gene has CDR1 LGHNA and CDR2 YNFKEQ. The CDR3 is CASRQSREASTDTQYF. In DNA, the CDR3 is TGTGCCAGCCGACAGTCCAGGGAAGCTAGCACAGATACGCAGTATTTT.

The chain has TRBV4-3 and TRBJ1-1, with 10 bases that match TRBD1. Germline trimming cut 2 bases from V and 5 bases from J; bases unmatched to any gene: 2. The CDR3 is made up of 14 amino acids. The germline gives CDR1 LGHNA, CDR2 YSLEER. The CDR3 loop reads CASSQRTGGTEAFF. Written as DNA, the CDR3 is TGCGCCAGCAGCCAAAGGACAGGGGGGACTGAAGCTTTCTTT.

The chain employs TRBV7-2 and TRBJ2-1, with D unclear. The V end lost 2 bases, the J end lost 6 bases, and 8 bases lay between the germline ends. CDR3 length: 13 amino acids. Germline CDR1 and CDR2: SGHTA and FQGNSA. The CDR3 is CASSLLVFNEQFF. CDR3 DNA: TGTGCCAGCAGCTTACTAGTTTTCAATGAGCAGTTCTTC.

The chain employs TRBV4-3 and TRBJ2-3; 8 bases match TRBD2. Trimming removed 2 bases from V and 4 bases from J; junction bases left unmatched: 5. CDR3 length: 15 amino acids. Germline CDR1 LGHNA, CDR2 YSLEER. CDR3 in amino acids: CASSQYGLAPDTQYF. As DNA, the CDR3 is TGCGCCAGCAGCCAATATGGACTAGCTCCAGATACGCAGTATTTT.

V is TRBV27 and J is TRBJ2-7; D ambiguous. With 3 bases removed from V and 2 bases from J, the gap between germline ends came to 11 bases. The germline V gene has CDR1 MNHEY and CDR2 SMNVEV (reference sequence). The CDR3 has 14 amino acids. The CDR3 spells CASSFRVPPYEQYF. The CDR3, as DNA: TGTGCCAGCAGTTTCCGGGTCCCACCCTACGAGCAGTACTTC.

The chain uses TRBV30 and TRBJ1-6; no definite D call. This CDR3 region has 13 residues. Germline V gene sequence: CDR1 GTSNPN, CDR2 SVGIG (reference sequence). Trimming shortened V by 3 bases and J by 10 bases, and 13 bases separated the two germline ends. CDR3 nucleotides: TGTGCCTGGAGGTGGGTGCAGACATCACCCCTCCACTTT. Its protein is CAWRWVQTSPLHF. Together with reference TRBV30 and TRBJ1-6, the CDR3 gives the full variable domain: SQTIHQWPATLVQPVGSPLSLECTVEGTSNPNLYWYRQAAGRGLQLLFYSVGIGQISSEVPQNLSASRPQDRQFILSSKKLLLSDSGFYLCAWRWVQTSPLHFGNGTRLTVT.

The chain carries TRBV15 and TRBJ2-3; 7 nucleotides agree with TRBD2. CDR1 and CDR2 from the germline V gene are LNHNV and YYDKDF (reference sequence). The CDR3 totals 16 residues. Trimming took 0 bases from V and 2 from J; bases not matched to a gene: 5. The CDR3: CATSRDLAALTDTQYF. For the CDR3, the DNA is TGTGCCACCAGCAGAGACCTAGCGGCCCTCACAGATACGCAGTATTTT.

This clone was observed a few times. The rearrangement uses TRBV5-4 and TRBJ1-4; no definite D call. Between the trimmed V and J ends, which lost 0 bases and 8 bases, there was a span of 14 bases. The CDR3 consists of 15 residues. Germline-derived CDR1 and CDR2 are SGHNT and YYREEE (reference sequence). The DNA of the CDR3 is TGTGCCAGCAGCTTGGGAGGTGGGTCTGTCGAAAAACTGTTTTTT. Translated: CASSLGGGSVEKLFF.

The rearrangement links TRBV6-5 to TRBJ1-6, with a tentative D call TRBD1 (5 bases). Germline V gene data show CDR1 as MNHEY and CDR2 as SVGAGI. This CDR3 has 16 residues. V was pared by 0 bases and J by 9 bases, with 15 bases between. CDR3 in amino acids: CASSYSLGQQGSPLHF. In DNA form, the CDR3 reads TGTGCCAGCAGTTACTCGTTAGGGCAGCAGGGTTCACCCCTCCACTTT.

This clone was counted once. This chain joins TRBV28 and TRBJ1-2; TRBD1 aligns across 7 bases. This CDR3 region has 16 residues. Germline V gives CDR1 MDHEN, CDR2 SYDVKM. J lost 1 base, V lost 4 bases, and 9 bases had no gene match. For the CDR3, the DNA is TGTGCCAGCAGTTCCCTTTCAGGGGGAAATAACTATGGCTACACCTTC. The encoded protein is CASSSLSGGNNYGYTF.

This rearrangement joins TRBV6-4 to TRBJ2-1, with 7 bases fitting TRBD1. Unmatched junction bases numbered 6, after V lost 0 bases and J lost 4 bases. Germline V gives CDR1 MRHNA, CDR2 SNTAGT. This CDR3 has 16 amino acids. CDR3 sequence: CASSDSGGAGYNEQFF. The CDR3 DNA reads TGTGCCAGCAGTGACTCAGGGGGCGCCGGTTACAATGAGCAGTTCTTC.

The gene calls are TRBV27 and TRBJ2-7; 7 bases agree with TRBD2. Germline V lookup: CDR1 MNHEY, CDR2 SMNVEV (reference sequence). CDR3 length: 13 residues. The junction had 11 bases not matched to a gene; V was cut back by 4 bases and J by 11 bases. The CDR3 DNA reads TGTGCCAGCAGTTACGGACTAGGGGAGAAGGAGTACTTC. It codes for CASSYGLGEKEYF.

Concerning this clone: An end of the junction differs from the germline gene, which may be a read error. V and J are TRBV13 and TRBJ1-2; TRBD1 aligns across 8 bases. The CDR3 spans 16 residues. Germline V lookup: CDR1 PRHDT, CDR2 FYEKMQ (reference sequence). This CDR3 is CACSSSSGGGGYGYTF. The CDR3 DNA reads TGTGCCTGCAGCTCGTCATCAGGGGGCGGGGGCTATGGCTACACCTTC.

The sample holds one count of this clone. The chain recombines TRBV15 with TRBJ1-1; no clear D gene. The CDR3 length is 13 residues. Trimming took off 3 bases at V and 1 base at J, with 6 bases between the two ends. Germline V lookup: CDR1 LNHNV, CDR2 YYDKDF (reference sequence). CDR3 coding DNA: TGTGCCACCAGCAGCCTAACGAACACTGAAGCTTTCTTT. It specifies CATSSLTNTEAFF. Based on the CDR3 plus reference TRBV15 and TRBJ1-1, the full variable domain is DAMVIQNPRYQVTQFGKPVTLSCSQTLNHNVMYWYQQKSSQAPKLLFHYYDKDFNNEADTPDNFQSRRPNTSFCFLDIRSPGLGDTAMYLCATSSLTNTEAFFGQGTRLTVV.

The chain uses TRBV28 and TRBJ2-1; D possibly corresponds to TRBD2 (5 bases). Germline CDR1 and CDR2: MDHEN and SYDVKM. The V end lost 5 bases, the J end lost 6 bases, and 14 bases lay between the germline ends. The CDR3 covers 14 residues. The CDR3 is CASSPLSEANEQFF. The CDR3, as DNA: TGTGCCAGCAGTCCACTATCGGAGGCCAATGAGCAGTTCTTC.